This is a list of T cell receptor beta chains from one sample in a study of beta chain features in type 1 diabetes. Profiled with immunoSEQ multiplex PCR; TCRdb holds only in-frame clones, not every one. This table holds 620,000 or so clones, less than 20% found once. Sequencing was done on a sample of naive CD4+ T cells from blood. These receptors originate from a man younger than 35 in good health. The CDR3 runs from the conserved cysteine through the conserved F or W. Each record gives: V gene, D gene, clone size, J gene, CDR3 protein, CDR3 DNA. The D gene is left open where the match is weak. A clone size is listed for some rows: how often the clone was seen (once, few, many), or a class if it is expanded.

V gene: TRBV5-4; D gene: TRBD1; clone size: -; J gene: TRBJ1-2; CDR3 protein: CASSLRTDRAVNGYTF; CDR3 DNA: TGTGCCAGCAGCTTAAGAACGGACAGGGCCGTAAATGGCTACACCTTC
V gene: TRBV7-2; D gene: TRBD1; clone size: few; J gene: TRBJ1-5; CDR3 protein: CASGTERPQHF; CDR3 DNA: TGTGCCAGTGGGACAGAGAGGCCCCAGCATTTT
V gene: TRBV29-1; D gene: -; clone size: few; J gene: TRBJ1-4; CDR3 protein: CSVPQDTGRNEKLFF; CDR3 DNA: TGCAGCGTTCCACAGGACACAGGTCGAAATGAAAAACTGTTTTTT
V gene: TRBV23-1; D gene: TRBD2; clone size: -; J gene: TRBJ2-5; CDR3 protein: CASSQSRLAGGPQETQYF; CDR3 DNA: TGCGCCAGCAGTCAATCGAGACTAGCGGGAGGGCCCCAAGAGACCCAGTACTTC
V gene: TRBV30; D gene: -; clone size: few; J gene: TRBJ1-1; CDR3 protein: CAWSFDGNTEAFF; CDR3 DNA: TGTGCCTGGAGTTTCGACGGGAACACTGAAGCTTTCTTT
V gene: TRBV7-3; D gene: TRBD2; clone size: few; J gene: TRBJ2-7; CDR3 protein: CASSLTSGGTYEQYF; CDR3 DNA: TGTGCCAGCAGCTTAACTAGCGGGGGCACCTACGAGCAGTACTTC
V gene: TRBV4-2; D gene: -; clone size: -; J gene: TRBJ1-5; CDR3 protein: CASSQGGLGRKPQHF; CDR3 DNA: TGTGCCAGCAGCCAAGGGGGACTAGGTAGGAAGCCCCAGCATTTT
V gene: TRBV13; D gene: -; clone size: few; J gene: TRBJ2-3; CDR3 protein: CASSETAYFRPAARQYTDTQYF; CDR3 DNA: TGTGCCAGCAGCGAGACAGCGTATTTTCGCCCCGCCGCCCGGCAGTACACAGATACGCAGTATTTT
V gene: TRBV9; D gene: -; clone size: -; J gene: TRBJ2-5; CDR3 protein: CASSPQSRQRTQYF; CDR3 DNA: TGTGCCAGCAGCCCTCAGAGCCGGCAGCGGACCCAGTACTTC
V gene: TRBV4-2; D gene: -; clone size: -; J gene: TRBJ2-3; CDR3 protein: CASSFFRSATDTQYF; CDR3 DNA: TGTGCCAGCAGCTTTTTCAGGTCGGCCACAGATACGCAGTATTTT
V gene: TRBV7-6; D gene: -; clone size: -; J gene: TRBJ2-3; CDR3 protein: CASSLGVGGPVTDTQYF; CDR3 DNA: TGTGCCAGCAGCTTGGGGGTAGGGGGACCAGTCACAGATACGCAGTATTTT
V gene: TRBV28; D gene: TRBD1; clone size: -; J gene: TRBJ1-1; CDR3 protein: CASNYRQGPRGTEAFF; CDR3 DNA: TGTGCCAGCAACTATCGACAGGGTCCCAGGGGGACTGAAGCTTTCTTT
V gene: TRBV30; D gene: -; clone size: few; J gene: TRBJ1-3; CDR3 protein: CAWSNGLLSSGNTIYF; CDR3 DNA: TGTGCCTGGAGTAACGGGCTCCTCAGCTCTGGAAACACCATATATTTT
V gene: TRBV27; D gene: TRBD1; clone size: few; J gene: TRBJ1-2; CDR3 protein: CASSFFRDRGPGYTF; CDR3 DNA: TGTGCCAGCAGTTTTTTCCGGGACAGGGGGCCCGGCTACACCTTC
V gene: TRBV10-3; D gene: -; clone size: -; J gene: TRBJ2-1; CDR3 protein: CAISERVILTEQFF; CDR3 DNA: TGTGCCATCAGTGAGCGTGTAATTCTCACTGAGCAGTTCTTC
V gene: TRBV28; D gene: -; clone size: few; J gene: TRBJ2-7; CDR3 protein: CASSSSSYEQYF; CDR3 DNA: TGTGCCAGCAGTTCCTCGTCCTACGAGCAGTACTTC
V gene: TRBV10-3; D gene: -; clone size: few; J gene: TRBJ2-1; CDR3 protein: CAISELNEQFF; CDR3 DNA: TGTGCCATCAGTGAATTAAATGAGCAGTTCTTC